Listed below are T cell receptor beta chains from one sample, sequenced in a study of neurological immune-mediated disorders. TCRdb reprocessed the 5' RACE reads via MiXCR and lists one record per CDR3 protein. The sample shows over 90,000 distinct CDR3 sequences, 10% to 14% of them seen only once. The material sequenced was PBMCs. The receptors were sampled from a female donor with HTLV-1-associated myelopathy (HAM/TSP). CDR3s include the opening cysteine and the closing phenylalanine or tryptophan. D genes are given only for firm matches. For some rows the clone size is stated as once, few or many, or as a class when expanded; others skip it.

clone size: medium-sized; CDR3 length: 15; V gene: TRBV20-1; D gene: TRBD1; J gene: TRBJ2-3; CDR3 protein: CSASANRGASDTQYF; CDR3 DNA: TGCAGTGCTAGCGCAAACAGGGGGGCCTCAGATACGCAGTATTTT
clone size: few; CDR3 length: 14; V gene: TRBV20-1; D gene: -; J gene: TRBJ2-7; CDR3 protein: CSARGNLAVYEQYF; CDR3 DNA: TGCAGTGCTAGAGGGAACCTAGCAGTCTACGAGCAGTACTTC
clone size: many; CDR3 length: 14; V gene: TRBV20-1; D gene: TRBD2; J gene: TRBJ2-4; CDR3 protein: CSGGTSGGWNIQYF; CDR3 DNA: TGCAGTGGCGGGACTAGCGGGGGATGGAACATTCAGTACTTC
clone size: many; CDR3 length: 14; V gene: TRBV5-1; D gene: -; J gene: TRBJ2-5; CDR3 protein: CASSSGNSQETQYF; CDR3 DNA: TGCGCCAGCAGCTCGGGGAACTCCCAAGAGACCCAGTACTTC
clone size: -; CDR3 length: 15; V gene: TRBV20-1; D gene: TRBD1; J gene: TRBJ2-2; CDR3 protein: CSASVVGTGSGELFF; CDR3 DNA: TGCAGTGCTAGCGTAGTCGGGACAGGGTCCGGGGAGCTGTTTTTT
clone size: many; CDR3 length: 14; V gene: TRBV3-1; D gene: TRBD2; J gene: TRBJ2-7; CDR3 protein: CASSRSGGAGEQYF; CDR3 DNA: TGTGCCAGCAGTCGCAGCGGGGGGGCCGGCGAGCAGTACTTC
clone size: many; CDR3 length: 14; V gene: TRBV12-3/TRBV12-4; D gene: TRBD1; J gene: TRBJ2-5; CDR3 protein: CASSLQDRAKTQYF; CDR3 DNA: TGTGCCAGCAGTTTACAGGACAGGGCCAAGACCCAGTACTTC
clone size: many; CDR3 length: 16; V gene: TRBV15; D gene: -; J gene: TRBJ2-1; CDR3 protein: CATSRRPTSSYNEQFF; CDR3 DNA: TGTGCTACCAGCAGACGACCGACGAGCTCCTACAATGAGCAGTTCTTC
clone size: many; CDR3 length: 13; V gene: TRBV12-3/TRBV12-4; D gene: TRBD1; J gene: TRBJ2-7; CDR3 protein: CASSSGQGYEQYF; CDR3 DNA: TGCGCCAGCAGCTCGGGACAGGGCTACGAGCAGTACTTC
clone size: few; CDR3 length: 14; V gene: TRBV20-1; D gene: -; J gene: TRBJ1-2; CDR3 protein: CSARDHSAAYGYTF; CDR3 DNA: TGCAGTGCTAGAGATCACTCGGCAGCCTATGGCTACACCTTC
clone size: once; CDR3 length: 16; V gene: TRBV28; D gene: -; J gene: TRBJ2-2; CDR3 protein: CDSREMQGGYTGELFF; CDR3 DNA: TGCGACAGCAGGGAAATGCAGGGGGGCTACACCGGGGAGCTGTTTTTT
clone size: many; CDR3 length: 14; V gene: TRBV2; D gene: TRBD2; J gene: TRBJ2-1; CDR3 protein: CASSRLAGANEQFF; CDR3 DNA: TGTGCCAGCAGTCGTCTAGCGGGGGCTAATGAGCAGTTCTTC
clone size: many; CDR3 length: 16; V gene: TRBV20-1; D gene: -; J gene: TRBJ1-6; CDR3 protein: CSARDTKQPYNSPLHF; CDR3 DNA: TGCAGTGCTAGAGATACGAAACAGCCTTATAATTCACCCCTCCACTTT
clone size: many; CDR3 length: 13; V gene: TRBV6-5; D gene: -; J gene: TRBJ2-2; CDR3 protein: CASSPNGGRELFF; CDR3 DNA: TGTGCCAGCAGTCCTAATGGGGGCCGGGAGCTGTTTTTT
clone size: many; CDR3 length: 13; V gene: TRBV6-1; D gene: -; J gene: TRBJ1-3; CDR3 protein: CASSEVIENTIYF; CDR3 DNA: TGTGCCAGCAGTGAAGTTATAGAAAACACCATATATTTT
clone size: many; CDR3 length: 11; V gene: TRBV5-6; D gene: -; J gene: TRBJ2-1; CDR3 protein: CASSLANEQFF; CDR3 DNA: TGTGCCAGCAGCTTGGCCAATGAGCAGTTCTTC
clone size: many; CDR3 length: 14; V gene: TRBV5-1; D gene: -; J gene: TRBJ2-1; CDR3 protein: CASSQGGLYNEQFF; CDR3 DNA: TGCGCCAGCAGCCAGGGGGGGTTGTACAATGAGCAGTTCTTC
clone size: many; CDR3 length: 16; V gene: TRBV15; D gene: TRBD1; J gene: TRBJ2-3; CDR3 protein: CATSFRTGPLTDTQYF; CDR3 DNA: TGTGCTACCAGCTTTCGGACAGGGCCCCTCACAGATACGCAGTATTTT
clone size: many; CDR3 length: 11; V gene: TRBV28; D gene: -; J gene: TRBJ2-7; CDR3 protein: CASSLQHEQYF; CDR3 DNA: TGTGCCAGCAGTCTGCAGCACGAGCAGTACTTC
clone size: many; CDR3 length: 13; V gene: TRBV6-5; D gene: -; J gene: TRBJ2-7; CDR3 protein: CASSYDPSYEQYF; CDR3 DNA: TGTGCCAGCAGTTATGACCCTTCCTACGAGCAGTACTTC
clone size: many; CDR3 length: 15; V gene: TRBV28; D gene: TRBD1; J gene: TRBJ1-5; CDR3 protein: CASSRQGGGDQPQHF; CDR3 DNA: TGTGCCAGCAGTCGGCAGGGGGGTGGCGATCAGCCCCAGCATTTT
clone size: many; CDR3 length: 14; V gene: TRBV12-3/TRBV12-4; D gene: -; J gene: TRBJ1-2; CDR3 protein: CASSFRSGAYGYTF; CDR3 DNA: TGTGCCAGCAGTTTTAGGTCAGGAGCCTATGGCTACACCTTC
clone size: many; CDR3 length: 12; V gene: TRBV5-1; D gene: TRBD1; J gene: TRBJ1-1; CDR3 protein: CASSPRGLSAFF; CDR3 DNA: TGCGCCAGCAGCCCGAGGGGGCTTTCAGCTTTCTTT
clone size: once; CDR3 length: 17; V gene: TRBV3-1; D gene: TRBD2; J gene: TRBJ2-2; CDR3 protein: CASSGGLAGVSTGELFF; CDR3 DNA: TGTGCCAGCAGCGGCGGACTAGCGGGGGTGAGCACCGGGGAGCTGTTTTTT